The 20 T cell receptor beta chains presented below share a single source sample, sequenced in a study of molecular identifiers for immune sequencing clone quantification (dated by TCRdb to 2016 to 2018). Libraries were constructed by PCR. The instrument was a NextSeq 500. Using fastp trimming at Q25 and MiXCR clonotype assembly, TCRdb reanalyzed the public sequencing data and kept in-frame beta chains. Each entry merges the rows of one CDR3 protein and shows their most common DNA and genes. This sample lists 300,000 to 400,000 distinct CDR3 sequences; about 22% were detected once. Of the sample, roughly 0.7% falls within the top ten clones. Source material: naive CD8+ T cells from blood, with Jurkat cell RNA spiked in. Reading the label with the study, this specimen's cell subset or site is: FACS-sorted CD8+CD4-CCR7+CD45RA+ naive T cells. The receptors shown here come from a human donor in good health. Some libraries in this study had Jurkat cell RNA spiked in.

The chain couples TRBV27 to TRBJ2-1, with D hard to call. CDR3 length: 15 amino acids. Germline V gene data show CDR1 as MNHEY and CDR2 as SMNVEV (reference sequence). V was cut by 2 bases and J by 1 base, with 9 bases left in between. In DNA form, the CDR3 reads TGTGCCAGCAGTTTAGTGGGAACGTCCTACAATGAGCAGTTCTTC. Amino acids: CASSLVGTSYNEQFF.

This clonotype was detected only a few times. The V call is TRBV27, the J call TRBJ1-1; D not certain. This CDR3 spans 13 amino acids. Germline-derived CDR1 and CDR2 are MNHEY and SMNVEV (reference sequence). With 6 bases removed from V and 0 bases from J, the gap between germline ends came to 8 bases. CDR3 loop: CASRPQMNTEAFF. CDR3 coding DNA: TGTGCCAGCAGGCCACAGATGAACACTGAAGCTTTCTTT.

V gene TRBV7-9 combines with J gene TRBJ2-2; 8 nucleotides agree with TRBD1. There are 16 residues in the CDR3. Germline lookup yields CDR1 SEHNR and CDR2 FQNEAQ (reference sequence). V was clipped by 5 bases and J by 4 bases; unmatched bases: 9. Here the CDR3 reads CASSPETGAFTGELFF. As DNA, the CDR3 is TGTGCCAGCAGCCCAGAGACAGGGGCCTTCACCGGGGAGCTGTTTTTT.

About this clonotype: One base away lies a much larger clone, so this may be a sequencing read error. The chain combines TRBV12-3 or TRBV12-4 with TRBJ2-5; TRBD1 matches at 9 bases. The CDR3 has 14 amino acids. The CDR3 DNA sequence: TGTGCCAGCAGTCCGGAGGACAGGGGAGAGCCCCAGTACTTC. It encodes CASSPEDRGEPQYF.

The J gene is TRBJ2-2, the V gene TRBV9; 8 bases align to TRBD2. Germline V gene sequence: CDR1 SGDLS, CDR2 YYNGEE. CDR3 length: 16 amino acids. V lost 1 base and J lost 7; bases outside the gene matches: 9. The CDR3: CASSVYPGGKDGELFF. The CDR3 nucleotides read TGTGCCAGCAGCGTATATCCGGGGGGGAAGGACGGGGAGCTGTTTTTT.

With regard to this clonotype: A much bigger clone sits one base away, suggesting this may be a read error. The chain links TRBV28 to TRBJ2-5; 7 bases line up with TRBD2. The CDR3 is 15 residues long. Trimming at V came to 8 bases and at J to 1 base, leaving 10 bases not matched to a gene. Germline CDR1 is MDHEN and CDR2 is SYDVKM. Written as DNA, the CDR3 is TGTGCCAGCGGACAAGAGCGGGATTCCCAAGAGACCCAGTACTTC. The encoded protein is CASGQERDSQETQYF.

This clonotype came up a few times. The gene calls are TRBV27 and TRBJ2-3; the D is unclear. The V and J ends lost 5 bases and 4 bases respectively, with 7 bases between them. The germline V gene has CDR1 MNHEY and CDR2 SMNVEV (reference sequence). This CDR3 comprises 12 residues. The CDR3 DNA is TGTGCCAGCAGTGGCTTTGCAGATACGCAGTATTTT. Translation: CASSGFADTQYF.

This clonotype was recorded many times. The gene calls are TRBV29-1 and TRBJ2-3; possible D gene TRBD1, 5 bases. Trimming took off 1 base at V and 3 bases at J, with 11 bases between the two ends. Germline CDR1 and CDR2: SQVTM and ANQGSEA. CDR3 length: 14 amino acids. In DNA form, the CDR3 reads TGCAGCGTTGAAGGGCAGGGTGAAACAGATACGCAGTATTTT. Protein sequence: CSVEGQGETDTQYF.

A word on this clonotype: One base away lies a much larger clone, so this may be a sequencing read error. J is TRBJ1-2 and V is TRBV29-1; 8 bases are a match to TRBD1. This CDR3 has 13 amino acids. Germline CDR1 is SQVTM and CDR2 is ANQGSEA. CDR3 sequence (DNA): TGCAGCGTTGAAGGACAGGGGAACTATCGCTACACCTTC. Amino acids: CSVEGQGNYRYTF. The whole variable domain, filled in from reference TRBV29-1 and TRBJ1-2, reads SAVISQKPSRDICQRGTSLTIQCQVDSQVTMMFWYRQQPGQSLTLIATANQGSEATYESGFVIDKFPISRPNLTFSTLTVSNMSPEDSSIYLCSVEGQGNYRYTFGSGTRLTVV.

The V and J genes are TRBV11-2 and TRBJ1-1; no reliable D call. The CDR3 sequence is 13 residues long. V lost 8 bases and J 5 bases, leaving 15 bases between the germline ends. Germline lookup yields CDR1 SGHAT and CDR2 FQNNGV. The CDR3 loop is CASRRPGGTEAFF. The CDR3 nucleotides are TGTGCCAGCCGCCGGCCTGGAGGGACTGAAGCTTTCTTT.

The chain has TRBV6-5 and TRBJ2-5; D not certain. Trimming stripped 6 bases from V and 2 bases from J, with 16 bases between. Germline V CDR1 and CDR2: MNHEY, SVGAGI. CDR3 size: 15 residues. The CDR3 DNA reads as TGTGCCAGCAGACCGCCCATTGCCGATCAAGAGACCCAGTACTTC. Translated: CASRPPIADQETQYF.

Ten or more counts support this clonotype. V is TRBV29-1 and J is TRBJ1-1, with TRBD1 identical over 11 bases. CDR1 is SQVTM and CDR2 is ANQGSEA in the germline V gene. The CDR3 spans 12 residues. Trimming cost V 6 bases and J 5 bases; bases outside gene matches: 2. Here the CDR3 reads CSVGTGGTEAFF. As DNA, the CDR3 is TGCAGCGTAGGGACAGGGGGGACTGAAGCTTTCTTT.

The CDR3 is CASSVGGRGLSTYEQYF. CDR3 in DNA: TGTGCCAGCAGCGTGGGGGGTAGGGGACTTTCAACCTACGAGCAGTACTTC. V gene TRBV7-2 combines with J gene TRBJ2-7; D perhaps matches TRBD2 (6 bases). Trimming stripped 5 bases from V and 2 bases from J, with 22 bases between. The CDR3 has 17 residues. Germline CDR1 and CDR2: SGHTA and FQGNSA. Looking up the rest from reference TRBV7-2 and TRBJ2-7 gives the full variable domain: GAGVSQSPSNKVTEKGKDVELRCDPISGHTALYWYRQSLGQGLEFLIYFQGNSAPDKSGLPSDRFSAERTGGSVSTLTIQRTQQEDSAVYLCASSVGGRGLSTYEQYFGPGTRLTVT.

This clonotype was recorded a few times. The V call is TRBV5-6, the J call TRBJ2-3; D may correspond to TRBD1 or TRBD2 (5 bases each). Germline loops: CDR1 SGHDT, CDR2 YYEEEE. V gave up 3 bases and J gave up 2 bases, with 19 bases separating them. CDR3 length equals 17 residues. CDR3 coding DNA: TGTGCCAGCAGCTCCCCCGGGGTAGGGGCGAACACAGATACGCAGTATTTT. Amino acid sequence: CASSSPGVGANTDTQYF.

This clonotype came up a few times. This chain uses TRBV5-4 with TRBJ2-2; TRBD1 aligns across 8 bases. The CDR3 extends over 15 amino acids. The germline gives CDR1 SGHNT, CDR2 YYREEE (reference sequence). V gave up 3 bases and J gave up 1 base; unmatched junction bases: 2. CDR3 region: CASSSQGVNTGELFF. Here the CDR3 DNA reads TGTGCCAGCAGCTCACAGGGGGTGAACACCGGGGAGCTGTTTTTT. Together with reference TRBV5-4 and TRBJ2-2, the CDR3 gives the full variable domain: ETGVTQSPTHLIKTRGQQVTLRCSSQSGHNTVSWYQQALGQGPQFIFQYYREEENGRGNFPPRFSGLQFPNYSSELNVNALELDDSALYLCASSSQGVNTGELFFGEGSRLTVL.

This clonotype was recorded a few times. The genes are TRBV5-1 and TRBJ1-1; D remains unclear. In germline, CDR1 is SGHRS, CDR2 YFSETQ. The V end was cut by 6 bases, the J end by 1 base, with 13 bases between. The CDR3 sequence is 14 residues long. CDR3 sequence: CASKFLSGNTEAFF. CDR3 nucleotide sequence: TGCGCCAGCAAGTTTTTGTCGGGGAACACTGAAGCTTTCTTT.

V usage is TRBV19 and J usage is TRBJ2-5; 8 bases map to TRBD2. V was clipped by 5 bases and J by 1 base; unmatched bases: 6. Germline V lookup: CDR1 LNHDA, CDR2 SQIVND (reference sequence). This CDR3 spans 15 amino acids. CDR3 in DNA: TGTGCCAGTAGTTCAAAGGGACTAGTCCAAGAGACCCAGTACTTC. Its protein is CASSSKGLVQETQYF.

This clonotype was seen ten or more times. J is TRBJ1-4 and V is TRBV5-4; D might be TRBD1 (6 bases). The CDR3 contains 17 residues. V was pared by 4 bases and J by 0 bases, with 16 bases between. Germline-derived CDR1 and CDR2 are SGHNT and YYREEE (reference sequence). CDR3 amino acids: CASSLGGGAATNEKLFF. For the CDR3, the DNA is TGTGCCAGCAGCCTAGGCGGGGGGGCGGCAACTAATGAAAAACTGTTTTTT.

This clonotype was recorded only once. A much larger clonotype is one base distant, so this may be a read error. The rearrangement links TRBV7-9 to TRBJ2-3, with unresolved D. The tail of the sequence fits TRBJ1-5 better, so the J call may be wrong. The CDR3 consists of 12 residues. CDR1 is SEHNR, CDR2 FQNEAQ, per germline (reference sequence). In nucleotides, the CDR3 is TGTGCCAGCAGCCTAATATCTGATACGCAGCATTTT. Translation: CASSLISDTQHF.

Turning to this clonotype: It may be a read error: a sequence one base away is much more abundant. The genes are TRBV7-2 and TRBJ2-7; 12 bases are a match to TRBD2. V lost 2 bases, J lost 8 bases, and 16 bases stayed unmatched. The germline CDR1 and CDR2 sequences are SGHTA and FQGNSA. The CDR3 length is 18 residues. CDR3 amino acids: CASSLHPASGRAVYKQYF. CDR3 DNA: TGTGCCAGCAGCTTACACCCCGCTAGCGGGAGGGCCGTTTACAAGCAGTACTTC.